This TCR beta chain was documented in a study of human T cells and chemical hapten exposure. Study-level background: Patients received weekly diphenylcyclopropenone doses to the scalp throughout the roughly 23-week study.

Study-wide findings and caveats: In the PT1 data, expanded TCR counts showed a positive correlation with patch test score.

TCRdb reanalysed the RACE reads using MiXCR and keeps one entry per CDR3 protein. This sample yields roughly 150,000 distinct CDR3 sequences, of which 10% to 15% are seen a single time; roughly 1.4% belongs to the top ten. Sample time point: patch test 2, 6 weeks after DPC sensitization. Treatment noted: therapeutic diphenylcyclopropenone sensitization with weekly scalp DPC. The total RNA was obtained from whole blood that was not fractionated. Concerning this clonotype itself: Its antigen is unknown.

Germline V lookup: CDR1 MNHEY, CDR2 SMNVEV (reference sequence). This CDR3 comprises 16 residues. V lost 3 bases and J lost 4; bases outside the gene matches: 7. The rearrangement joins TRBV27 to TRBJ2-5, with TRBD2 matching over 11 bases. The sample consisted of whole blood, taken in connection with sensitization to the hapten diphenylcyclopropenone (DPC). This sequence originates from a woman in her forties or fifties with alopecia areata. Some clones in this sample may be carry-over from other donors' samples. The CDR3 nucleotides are TGTGCCAGCAGTTTGTGGGCTAGCGGGAGGCTAGAGACCCAGTACTTC. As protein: CASSLWASGRLETQYF.